This T cell receptor beta chain was sequenced during a study of beta chain features in type 1 diabetes. Concerning this clone: Its specificity is unknown.

The CDR3 has 14 amino acids. J gave up 10 bases and V 3 bases, and 7 bases lay outside the gene matches. Germline V gene lookup returns CDR1 SGHRS and CDR2 YFSETQ. As every portion of the isolated RNA was reverse transcribed, the sequencing read expressed TCRB transcripts. The protocol was immunoSEQ multiplex PCR, while the TCRdb copy is restricted to in-frame clones and leaves out a portion. The sample lists about 700,000 clones; 13% were seen once. Study results and limitations: Moderate but significant shortening of TCRB CDR3s was recorded in all four CD4+ subsets from Type 1 diabetes patients.

Source material: naive CD4+ T cells from blood. The chain links TRBV5-1 to TRBJ1-6; the match to TRBD1 covers 7 bases. This TCR came from a man aged 18 to 29 with type 1 diabetes. CDR3: CASSSEQGRSPLHF. For the CDR3, the DNA is TGCGCCAGCAGCTCGGAACAGGGGCGGTCACCCCTCCACTTT.